One sample yielded the 13 T cell receptor beta chains listed below, sequenced in a study of blood T cell repertoires in COVID-19. Some clones are missing from TCRdb's copy, which holds only in-frame ones; the method was immunoSEQ multiplex PCR. The data show some 250,000 clones, more than 70% seen once. Sequenced sample: peripheral blood. These receptors came from a woman in her 40s who had recovered from COVID-19.

The J gene is TRBJ2-1, the V gene TRBV5-4; 7 bases line up with TRBD2. Germline CDR1 reads SGHNT; CDR2 reads YYREEE (reference sequence). V lost 4 bases and J lost 3; bases outside the gene matches: 10. The CDR3 loop spans 16 amino acids. CDR3 sequence: CASSPGRTRGYNEQFF. CDR3 DNA sequence: TGTGCCAGCAGCCCCGGCCGGACTAGGGGCTACAATGAGCAGTTCTTC.

The chain couples TRBV6-5 to TRBJ2-1; TRBD2 is a possible D gene (5 bases). Germline V lookup: CDR1 MNHEY, CDR2 SVGAGI. V was trimmed by 7 bases and J by 8 bases, leaving 21 bases between them. The CDR3 covers 15 residues. The CDR3 spells CASTLSGSFVDEQFF. The CDR3 DNA sequence: TGTGCCAGCACACTAAGTGGGAGTTTTGTCGATGAGCAGTTCTTC.

CDR3 sequence reads: CASSPHSTGNTGELFF. In DNA form, the CDR3 reads TGTGCCAGCAGCCCCCATTCGACAGGAAACACCGGGGAGCTGTTTTTT. The J gene is TRBJ2-2, the V gene TRBV7-2; a weak D match, TRBD1 (6 bases). Germline values: CDR1 SGHTA, CDR2 FQGNSA. V gave up 5 bases and J gave up 2 bases, with 15 bases separating them. This CDR3 has 16 amino acids.

This chain connects TRBV7-9 to TRBJ2-3; D is possibly TRBD2 (6 bases). The V end lost 5 bases, the J end lost 1 base, and 16 bases lay between the germline ends. Germline lookup yields CDR1 SEHNR and CDR2 FQNEAQ (reference sequence). The CDR3 length is 16 residues. This CDR3 is CASSRVQRARTDTQYF. The CDR3 nucleotides read TGTGCCAGCAGCCGTGTCCAGCGGGCCCGCACAGATACGCAGTATTTT.

Comment on this clone: A read error may account for a junction end that differs from germline. The chain carries TRBV7-2 and TRBJ1-2; D remains unclear. This CDR3 is built from 14 residues. CDR1 is SGHTA, CDR2 FQGNSA, per germline. CDR3 sequence: CASSPVVTDPLGSF. CDR3 in DNA: TGTGCCAGCAGCCCGGTGGTTACAGACCCGCTCGGCTCCTTC.

The chain's CDR3 is CAWGPGTSVSDTQYF. The DNA of the CDR3 is TGTGCCTGGGGCCCCGGGACTAGCGTGTCAGATACGCAGTATTTT. This chain joins TRBV30 and TRBJ2-3; TRBD2 matches 10 bases. Germline CDR1 is GTSNPN and CDR2 is SVGIG (reference sequence). The CDR3 totals 15 residues. The V and J ends lost 5 bases and 4 bases, in that order; junction bases with no gene match: 9.

The chain couples TRBV5-1 to TRBJ2-2; D uncertain. V was cut by 5 bases and J by 8 bases, with 10 bases left in between. CDR3 length: 12 amino acids. Looked up from germline, CDR1 is SGHRS and CDR2 is YFSETQ. The CDR3 loop reads CASRLPAGELFF. The DNA of the CDR3 is TGCGCCAGCAGGCTCCCTGCGGGGGAGCTGTTTTTT.

The chain joins TRBV7-9 to TRBJ1-1; D is possibly TRBD1 (5 bases). The ends were cut back, 5 bases at V and 5 bases at J, with 9 bases in the middle. This CDR3 is built from 12 residues. Germline CDR1 is SEHNR and CDR2 is FQNEAQ (reference sequence). The CDR3 DNA is TGTGCCAGCAGCCACGGGGGGACTGAAGCTTTCTTT. Its protein is CASSHGGTEAFF.

The chain recombines TRBV30 with TRBJ1-6; maybe TRBD1 (6 bases). Trimming left V 1 base short and J 9 bases short, with 13 bases between. Per the germline V gene, CDR1 is GTSNPN and CDR2 is SVGIG (reference sequence). The CDR3 loop spans 14 amino acids. CDR3 in DNA: TGTGCCTGGAGTGAACAGGGTAGGGGTTCACCCCTCCACTTT. This gives the protein CAWSEQGRGSPLHF.

The V gene is TRBV30, the J gene TRBJ1-4, with a possible D match to TRBD1 (5 bases). Germline assignment: CDR1 GTSNPN and CDR2 SVGIG (reference sequence). V lost 4 bases and J 5 bases, leaving 11 bases between the germline ends. There are 13 residues in the CDR3. This CDR3 reads CAWTTASNEKLFF. CDR3 coding DNA: TGTGCCTGGACGACAGCCAGCAATGAAAAACTGTTTTTT.

The chain uses TRBV9 and TRBJ2-7; 8 nucleotides line up with TRBD2. Germline CDR1 SGDLS, CDR2 YYNGEE. This CDR3 has 14 residues. Losses at the gene ends were 4 bases for V and 0 bases for J; bases not matched to a gene: 3. The CDR3 loop is CASSPGGVSYEQYF. The CDR3, as DNA: TGTGCCAGCAGCCCCGGGGGGGTCTCCTACGAGCAGTACTTC.

This chain uses TRBV7-8 with TRBJ2-1; 8 bases fit TRBD2. The CDR3 spans 16 residues. V shed 0 bases and J 2 bases; nucleotides not matched to a gene: 3. CDR1 SGHVS and CDR2 FQNEAQ come from the germline V gene. The CDR3 DNA is TGTGCCAGCAGCTTAGCGCGGGAGGCCCCCTACAATGAGCAGTTCTTC. It codes for CASSLAREAPYNEQFF.

This chain links TRBV18 with TRBJ2-7; tentative D call: TRBD1 (5 bases). CDR1 and CDR2 from the germline V gene are KGHSH and LQKENI. The CDR3 is 13 amino acids. Trimming took off 0 bases at V and 2 bases at J, with 5 bases between the two ends. CDR3 coding DNA: TGTGCCAGCTCACCACCAGGGGCCTACGAGCAGTACTTC. This sequence encodes CASSPPGAYEQYF.